The clone carrying this TCR beta chain came up many times. According to the study, TCR beta libraries were built with iRepertoire HTBI primers and CDR3-region Arm-PCR. Methods used by the authors: Sample data revealed fewer than 70 TRBV and some 14 TRBJ segments. Each CDR3 protein gets one entry after TCRdb re-called the multiplex PCR reads with MiXCR. TCRdb's processing, not the study's, gives the V and J calls here. The sample lists approximately 360,000 distinct CDR3 sequences; roughly 10% were seen once. This record comes from a study of regulatory T cells in long-lasting Graves disease. Time point in this sample: newly diagnosed GD, antithyroid drugs for less than 3 months. Making the TCR library involved RNA that had been extracted from PBMCs. Graves' disease diagnosis followed American Thyroid Association guidelines. The germline V gene encodes CDR1 SGHRS and CDR2 YFSETQ. The CDR3 totals 14 residues. Trimming removed 1 base at V and 2 bases at J, with 8 bases between.

Another study also made use of these data, one on T cells in Graves' hyperthyroidism and ophthalmopathy. As that study records: The HTBI primer set served for first-round RT-PCR of the TCR CDR3. The model foresaw ophthalmopathy a median around 6 months prior to onset.

This TCR was recovered from a woman between 18 and 30 years old with Graves disease. The source was peripheral blood mononuclear cells (PBMCs), collected at new diagnosis, from a patient treated with antithyroid drugs. The V call is TRBV5-1, the J call TRBJ2-3; D is uncertain. The CDR3 coding sequence is TGCGCCAGCAGCTTGATTCTCAACACAGATACGCAGTATTTT. Translation: CASSLILNTDTQYF.